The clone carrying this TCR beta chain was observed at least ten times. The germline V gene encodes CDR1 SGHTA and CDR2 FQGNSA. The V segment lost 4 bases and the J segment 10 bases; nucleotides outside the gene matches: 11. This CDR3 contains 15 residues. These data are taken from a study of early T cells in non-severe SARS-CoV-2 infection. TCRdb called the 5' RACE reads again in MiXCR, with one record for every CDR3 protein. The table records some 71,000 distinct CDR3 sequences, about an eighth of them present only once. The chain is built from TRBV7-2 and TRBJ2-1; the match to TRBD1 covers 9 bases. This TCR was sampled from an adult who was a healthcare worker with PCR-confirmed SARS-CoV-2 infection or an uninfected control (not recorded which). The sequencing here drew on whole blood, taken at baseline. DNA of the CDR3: TGTGCCAGCAGCTCATCCCGGACAGGGACAGGGGAGCAGTTCTTC. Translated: CASSSSRTGTGEQFF.